This is a list of T cell receptor beta chains from one sample in a study of cytomegalovirus exposure and HLA in healthy donors. Libraries were prepared by immunoSEQ multiplex PCR; TCRdb keeps only in-frame clonotypes and omits some of them. The repertoire consists of about 230,000 clones, with roughly 91% occurring once and the leading ten covering roughly 0.99%. Material: PBMCs. These receptor sequences come from a woman between 18 and 29 years old in good health and CMV-seronegative. Each CDR3 is given with its conserved first and last residue. The D gene is left open where the match is weak. Not all rows give a size; the values are once, few, many and, for expanded clones, a class.

TGTGCCAGCAGTGAACTGGCAGTAAGAAACACCATATATTTT	CASSELAVRNTIYF	TRBJ1-3	TRBV6-1	-	-
TGCAGTGCCCTCCGGTCCTACGAGCAGTACTTC	CSALRSYEQYF	TRBJ2-7	TRBV20-1	-	-
TGTGCCAGCAGCGTCAACCTACAGGGGACAGGAAACACCATATATTTT	CASSVNLQGTGNTIYF	TRBJ1-3	TRBV9	-	TRBD1
TGCGCCAGCAGCTTGAACAGTGAAGCTTTCTTT	CASSLNSEAFF	TRBJ1-1	TRBV5-1	-	-
TGTGCCAGCAGCCCCGGCGGCAGAAGCAATCAGCCCCAGCATTTT	CASSPGGRSNQPQHF	TRBJ1-5	TRBV11-2	-	-
TGTGCCAGCTCACCGGGACTAGCCCAAGAGACCCAGTACTTC	CASSPGLAQETQYF	TRBJ2-5	TRBV18	few	TRBD2
TGTGCCAGCAGCCAAGAAAGGGCGGGCTCCTACAATGAGCAGTTCTTC	CASSQERAGSYNEQFF	TRBJ2-1	TRBV4-2	-	-
TGCGCCAGCAGCACCGGACAGGGGGCTAACACTGAAGCTTTCTTT	CASSTGQGANTEAFF	TRBJ1-1	TRBV5-1	-	TRBD1
TGTGCCAGCAGCAAAGGCTTCACTCTGGTTCTAGCGGGGTTTGACAATGAGCAGTTCTTC	CASSKGFTLVLAGFDNEQFF	TRBJ2-1	TRBV21-1	few	-
TGTGCCAGCAGCCGTTCGGGAGAGCGTCTCGAGCAGTACTTC	CASSRSGERLEQYF	TRBJ2-7	TRBV13	-	-
TGTGCCAGCAGTTACTTAACCGGGACAGGTGGCTACACCTTC	CASSYLTGTGGYTF	TRBJ1-2	TRBV6-5	many	TRBD1